The 7 T cell receptor beta chains reported below all come from one sample, sequenced in a study of T cells after posttransplantation cyclophosphamide. Clones were read by immunoSEQ multiplex PCR, and TCRdb kept only the in-frame ones, dropping some. The table shows about 22,000 clones, with approximately 71% occurring only once. The sequencing sample was made of memory CD4+ T cells sorted from PBMCs. The receptors come from a woman aged 55-69 years in good health, CMV-negative, and a related stem cell transplant donor.

In this sample, this clone turned up a few times. V gene TRBV25-1 combines with J gene TRBJ1-1, with D unresolved. This CDR3 comprises 16 residues. Germline V CDR1 and CDR2: MGHDK, SYGVNS. Trimming stripped 0 bases from V and 4 bases from J, with 15 bases between. This CDR3 is CASSEYIPPRGTEAFF. The CDR3 region has the DNA TGTGCCAGCAGTGAATATATACCCCCCCGGGGCACTGAAGCTTTCTTT.

The chain recombines TRBV28 with TRBJ1-1; possible D gene TRBD1, 6 bases. The CDR3 runs 13 residues. Trimming shortened V by 3 bases and J by 4 bases, and 9 bases separated the two germline ends. Germline lookup yields CDR1 MDHEN and CDR2 SYDVKM. CDR3 residues: CASSLQGPTEAFF. The CDR3 DNA reads as TGTGCCAGCAGTTTGCAGGGGCCCACTGAAGCTTTCTTT. Complete variable domain (other parts from reference TRBV28 and TRBJ1-1): DVKVTQSSRYLVKRTGEKVFLECVQDMDHENMFWYRQDPGLGLRLIYFSYDVKMKEKGDIPEGYSVSREKKERFSLILESASTNQTSMYLCASSLQGPTEAFFGQGTRLTVV.

This clone turned up a few times. The chain combines TRBV5-4 with TRBJ2-7; D possibly corresponds to TRBD2 (5 bases). The CDR3 is made up of 12 amino acids. Germline V gene sequence: CDR1 SGHNT, CDR2 YYREEE (reference sequence). The germline V and J ends were trimmed by 4 bases and 6 bases, with 11 bases remaining between them. The CDR3 sequence: CASSPVAGEQYF. CDR3 sequence (DNA): TGTGCCAGCAGCCCCGTTGCGGGCGAGCAGTACTTC.

The chain carries TRBV20-1 and TRBJ2-7; TRBD2 might be the D (6 bases). V shed 6 bases and J shed 6 bases, with 12 bases lying between them. The length of the CDR3 is 11 residues. Germline V gene data show CDR1 as DFQATT and CDR2 as SNEGSKA (reference sequence). CDR3 sequence: CSAAGTLEQYF. The CDR3, as DNA: TGCAGTGCCGCGGGGACCCTCGAGCAGTACTTC.

The chain couples TRBV4-1 to TRBJ1-2; 9 bases fit TRBD1. V shed 1 base and J 5 bases; nucleotides not matched to a gene: 2. This CDR3 spans 14 amino acids. Germline assignment: CDR1 MGHRA and CDR2 YSYEKL. The CDR3 bases are TGCGCCAGCAGCCAAGTCGGGACAGGGTATGGCTACACCTTC. As protein: CASSQVGTGYGYTF.

The chain joins TRBV9 to TRBJ2-3; TRBD1 is a possible D gene (6 bases). CDR3 length equals 14 residues. V lost 4 bases and J 1 base, leaving 10 bases between the germline ends. The germline gives CDR1 SGDLS, CDR2 YYNGEE. The CDR3 coding sequence is TGTGCCAGCAGCCAGCGACAGGGCACAGATACGCAGTATTTT. This gives the protein CASSQRQGTDTQYF.

The rearrangement uses TRBV27 and TRBJ2-3; D remains ambiguous. The CDR3 is made up of 13 amino acids. Trimming stripped 10 bases from V and 0 bases from J, with 11 bases between. Germline CDR1 and CDR2: MNHEY and SMNVEV (reference sequence). This CDR3 reads CATGAISTDTQYF. The CDR3 DNA sequence: TGTGCCACAGGCGCGATCAGCACAGATACGCAGTATTTT.